One and the same sample provided the 31 T cell receptor beta chains below, sequenced in a study of blood T cells in healthy people across ages. A second 7 to 11 cycle PCR used barcoded and J-beta primers. TCRdb independently ran MiXCR on the 5' RACE reads; one entry per CDR3 protein. The data contain approximately 800,000 distinct CDR3 sequences, roughly 34% of them singletons. The sequencing input was blood. All receptors derive from a man younger than 35 in good health.

The chain recombines TRBV29-1 with TRBJ2-3; tentative D call: TRBD1 (6 bases). V lost 7 bases and J 1 base, leaving 18 bases between the germline ends. Looked up from germline, CDR1 is SQVTM and CDR2 is ANQGSEA. The CDR3 totals 15 residues. The CDR3 DNA reads as TGCAGCGCGAAAAAACGGGACAAACGCACAGATACGCAGTATTTT. This sequence encodes CSAKKRDKRTDTQYF.

About this clonotype: With a much larger clone just one base away, this may be a read error. V is TRBV29-1 and J is TRBJ2-7, with 8 bases that match TRBD2. Germline V gives CDR1 SQVTM, CDR2 ANQGSEA. CDR3 length: 16 amino acids. After removal of 0 bases from V and 0 bases from J, the junction contained 7 bases not matched to a gene. The CDR3 sequence is CSVEDRQRGTSYEQYF. In DNA form, the CDR3 reads TGCAGCGTTGAAGATCGTCAGCGGGGGACCTCCTACGAGCAGTACTTC.

At least ten counts were recorded for this clonotype. The chain carries TRBV12-3 or TRBV12-4 and TRBJ1-5; D gene uncertain. This CDR3 has 14 residues. V was cut by 3 bases and J by 3 bases, with 9 bases left in between. CDR3 DNA: TGTGCCAGCAGTTTCGGTCAGTCCAATCAGCCCCAGCATTTT. Protein product: CASSFGQSNQPQHF.

A few counts support this clonotype. The chain recombines TRBV27 with TRBJ2-7; D not certain. Per germline, CDR1 MNHEY and CDR2 SMNVEV (reference sequence). V lost 5 bases and J lost 7, with 15 bases in between. The CDR3 runs to 13 residues. The CDR3 DNA reads as TGTGCCAGCAGTCCATTAGAGATCCATGAGCAGTACTTC. It yields the protein CASSPLEIHEQYF.

This clonotype was seen at least ten times. V is TRBV7-2 and J is TRBJ2-1, with TRBD2 matching 14 bases. Germline values: CDR1 SGHTA, CDR2 FQGNSA. J lost 15 bases, V lost 5 bases, and 6 bases had no gene match. The CDR3 is 13 amino acids. In nucleotides, the CDR3 is TGTGCCAGCAGCCGCGGGACTAGCGGGGGTCCGTTCTTC. This gives the protein CASSRGTSGGPFF.

The J gene is TRBJ2-2, the V gene TRBV6-2 or TRBV6-3, with D unresolved. The CDR3 has 15 amino acids. Germline V gene data show CDR1 as MNHEY and CDR2 as SVGEGT. V was clipped by 0 bases and J by 5 bases, with 10 bases between them. The CDR3 sequence: CASSYSRSETGELFF. As DNA, the CDR3 is TGTGCCAGCAGTTACTCTCGAAGTGAGACCGGGGAGCTGTTTTTT.

This clonotype was counted only a few times. This sequence joins TRBV10-3 and TRBJ2-5, with D possibly matching TRBD2 (6 bases). The V and J ends lost 9 bases and 5 bases respectively, with 13 bases between them. Germline CDR1 and CDR2: ENHRY and SYGVKD. This CDR3 comprises 12 residues. The chain's CDR3 is CAISRGVETQYF. The CDR3 nucleotides read TGTGCCATATCCCGCGGGGTGGAGACCCAGTACTTC.

The genes are TRBV20-1 and TRBJ2-1; D perhaps matches TRBD2 (5 bases). Germline CDR1 and CDR2: DFQATT and SNEGSKA (reference sequence). This CDR3 is built from 12 residues. V was pared by 3 bases and J by 8 bases, with 11 bases between. The CDR3 loop is CSARDREHEQFF. For the CDR3, the DNA is TGCAGTGCTAGGGATAGGGAGCATGAGCAGTTCTTC.

This clonotype was counted many times. J is TRBJ2-5 and V is TRBV7-2; 7 bases fit TRBD1. The CDR3 consists of 15 residues. V was pared by 2 bases and J by 5 bases, with 8 bases of the junction left unmatched. The germline V gene encodes CDR1 SGHTA and CDR2 FQGNSA. DNA of the CDR3: TGTGCCAGCAGCTTACGGCGCAGGGGGTTCGAGACCCAGTACTTC. Its translation is CASSLRRRGFETQYF.

This sequence joins TRBV9 and TRBJ2-2; no clear D gene. The CDR3 loop spans 14 amino acids. V gave up 0 bases and J gave up 6 bases, with 9 bases separating them. Germline V gene data show CDR1 as SGDLS and CDR2 as YYNGEE. CDR3 protein: CASSVVRVSGELFF. The CDR3 coding sequence is TGTGCCAGCAGCGTAGTAAGAGTCTCCGGGGAGCTGTTTTTT.

The chain is built from TRBV11-3 and TRBJ2-2; 14 nucleotides agree with TRBD2. The CDR3 totals 19 residues. With 5 bases clipped from V and 1 base from J, the junction kept 9 bases outside the gene matches. From germline, CDR1 is SGHNT and CDR2 YENEEA. The CDR3 spells CASSPGLAGGKLNTGELFF. In DNA, the CDR3 is TGTGCCAGCAGCCCCGGACTAGCGGGGGGAAAATTGAACACCGGGGAGCTGTTTTTT. Variable domain in full (rest from reference TRBV11-3 and TRBJ2-2): EAGVVQSPRYKIIEKKQPVAFWCNPISGHNTLYWYLQNLGQGPELLIRYENEEAVDDSQLPKDRFSAERLKGVDSTLKIQPAELGDSAVYLCASSPGLAGGKLNTGELFFGEGSRLTVL.

This clonotype has ten or more counts. V is TRBV12-3 or TRBV12-4 and J is TRBJ2-7; D is ambiguous. The V end was cut by 6 bases, the J end by 3 bases, with 9 bases between. CDR3 length: 12 amino acids. The CDR3 DNA is TGTGCCAGCAGACTGGACCTCTACGAGCAGTACTTC. As protein: CASRLDLYEQYF.

The chain has TRBV7-3 and TRBJ2-6; TRBD2 might be the D (5 bases). V lost 1 base to trimming and J lost 1 base, with 8 bases between them. The CDR3 covers 16 residues. Germline lookup yields CDR1 SGHTA and CDR2 FQGTGA. In DNA, the CDR3 is TGTGCCAGCAGCTTAAAAGGGAGATCTGGGGCCAACGTCCTGACTTTC. This encodes CASSLKGRSGANVLTF.

The genes are TRBV20-1 and TRBJ1-5, with D maybe TRBD1 (5 bases). V lost 5 bases and J 9 bases, leaving 17 bases between the germline ends. Germline values: CDR1 DFQATT, CDR2 SNEGSKA (reference sequence). The CDR3 extends over 13 amino acids. CDR3 bases: TGCAGTGCTCAGGGAAATGATGATCGGCCCCAGCATTTT. Its protein product is CSAQGNDDRPQHF.

This clonotype was picked up a small number of times. V and J are TRBV12-3 or TRBV12-4 and TRBJ2-4; D unclear. The CDR3 is made up of 14 amino acids. The V and J ends lost 6 bases and 3 bases respectively, with 12 bases between them. Here the CDR3 reads CASRPTLGKNIQYF. The CDR3 nucleotides are TGTGCCAGCAGGCCCACCCTGGGCAAAAACATTCAGTACTTC.

This clonotype was counted ten times or more. The rearrangement uses TRBV5-1 and TRBJ1-2, with TRBD1 as a possible D gene (5 bases). The CDR3 contains 18 residues. V was trimmed by 0 bases and J by 3 bases, leaving 21 bases between them. The germline CDR1 and CDR2 sequences are SGHRS and YFSETQ. CDR3 sequence (DNA): TGCGCCAGCAGCTTGGCCGAGTTTGGGACGGAGGCACACTATGGCTACACCTTC. Translated, it gives CASSLAEFGTEAHYGYTF.

The CDR3 loop reads CASSPEGGGSYYEQYF. In DNA form, the CDR3 reads TGTGCCAGCTCACCAGAAGGCGGGGGGTCCTATTACGAGCAGTACTTC. The chain links TRBV18 to TRBJ2-1; TRBD2 agrees at 8 bases. The DNA matches TRBJ2-7 better at its end, which makes the J call doubtful. This CDR3 contains 16 residues. Germline V gene sequence: CDR1 KGHSH, CDR2 LQKENI.

The chain links TRBV12-3 or TRBV12-4 to TRBJ1-2; TRBD1 aligns across 9 bases. CDR3 length equals 16 residues. Losses at the gene ends were 6 bases for V and 5 bases for J; bases not matched to a gene: 13. CDR3 sequence reads: CASSPTGTGREYGYTF. In nucleotides, the CDR3 is TGTGCCAGCAGCCCGACAGGGACAGGGAGAGAGTATGGCTACACCTTC.

V and J are TRBV4-2 and TRBJ1-5, with TRBD1 matching 7 bases. Germline CDR1 reads LGHNA; CDR2 reads YNFKEQ. With 0 bases clipped from V and 1 base from J, the junction kept 0 bases outside the gene matches. The CDR3 runs to 15 residues. The CDR3 nucleotides read TGTGCCAGCAGCCAAGAGGGACAGAGCAATCAGCCCCAGCATTTT. Protein product: CASSQEGQSNQPQHF.

This clonotype has just a few counts. The chain links TRBV5-5 to TRBJ2-1, with D hard to call. V was cut by 1 base and J by 8 bases, with 10 bases left in between. CDR1 is SGHKS, CDR2 YYEKEE, per germline (reference sequence). CDR3 size: 13 residues. CDR3 DNA: TGTGCCAGCAGCTTGACGGGCTTCGATGAGCAGTTCTTC. This sequence encodes CASSLTGFDEQFF. Full variable domain (rest looked up from reference TRBV5-5 and TRBJ2-1): DAGVTQSPTHLIKTRGQQVTLRCSPISGHKSVSWYQQVLGQGPQFIFQYYEKEERGRGNFPDRFSARQFPNYSSELNVNALLLGDSALYLCASSLTGFDEQFFGPGTRLTVL.

This chain connects TRBV7-8 to TRBJ2-3, with 9 bases aligning to TRBD2. Trimming cost V 2 bases and J 5 bases; bases outside gene matches: 8. The CDR3 has 16 amino acids. The germline gives CDR1 SGHVS, CDR2 FQNEAQ. The CDR3 DNA sequence: TGTGCCAGCAGCTTATGGGAGCGGGGGGCCAGAGATACGCAGTATTTT. Amino acids: CASSLWERGARDTQYF.

Concerning this clonotype itself: One end of the junction fails to match germline, which may point to a read error. The chain couples TRBV12-3 or TRBV12-4 to TRBJ2-3; D may correspond to TRBD1 or TRBD2 (6 bases each). The CDR3 has 14 amino acids. DNA for the CDR3: TGTGCCAGCGGAGGAGGGGGGTTAACAGATGCGCAGTATTTT. Translating gives CASGGGGLTDAQYF.

V and J are TRBV4-2 and TRBJ1-2; no firm D call. CDR1 and CDR2 (germline): LGHNA, YNFKEQ. Trimming removed 0 bases at V and 6 bases at J, with 11 bases between. The CDR3 has 14 amino acids. The CDR3 protein is CASSQEGTGNGYTF. The CDR3 coding sequence is TGTGCCAGCAGCCAAGAGGGAACGGGGAATGGCTACACCTTC.

This clonotype came up many times. The chain joins TRBV29-1 to TRBJ2-7, with 7 positions matching TRBD1. With 1 base clipped from V and 2 bases from J, the junction kept 2 bases outside the gene matches. The length of the CDR3 is 13 residues. Germline V CDR1 and CDR2: SQVTM, ANQGSEA. Here the CDR3 DNA reads TGCAGCGTTGAAGTCAGGGGGACCTACGAGCAGTACTTC. Protein product: CSVEVRGTYEQYF.

This clonotype has only one observation. This may come from a read error, since a much larger clone is one base off. This chain links TRBV12-3 or TRBV12-4 with TRBJ1-2; D uncertain. The CDR3 extends over 13 amino acids. In nucleotides, the CDR3 is TGTGCCAGCAGTTTTAACAGAAACTATGACTACACCTTC. It yields the protein CASSFNRNYDYTF.

On this clonotype itself: A single base separates this from a much larger clone, so it may be a read error. The chain employs TRBV12-3 or TRBV12-4 and TRBJ2-1, with 7 bases identical to TRBD1. After removal of 1 base from V and 8 bases from J, the junction contained 8 bases not matched to a gene. The CDR3 contains 15 residues. The CDR3 DNA is TGTGCCAGCAGTTTAGTGACAGGGAGTAGGTATGAGCAGTTCTTC. Translated: CASSLVTGSRYEQFF.

The V gene is TRBV12-3 or TRBV12-4, the J gene TRBJ2-4; TRBD1 might be the D (6 bases). Judging by the DNA end, TRBJ2-7 fits better; the J call may be wrong. CDR3 length: 14 residues. This CDR3 reads CASSDLQGLGEQYF. DNA of the CDR3: TGTGCCAGCAGTGACCTACAGGGTCTGGGCGAGCAGTACTTC.

The chain has TRBV29-1 and TRBJ2-2, with no clear D. This CDR3 is 13 amino acids long. Germline CDR1 SQVTM, CDR2 ANQGSEA. V lost 6 bases and J lost 6, with 14 bases in between. CDR3 bases: TGCAGCGTCGAATTCGGAGTCCCCGGGGAGCTGTTTTTT. This sequence encodes CSVEFGVPGELFF.

This clonotype occurred a few times. This sequence joins TRBV5-6 and TRBJ2-1; tentatively, D is TRBD2 (5 bases). Germline V gene data show CDR1 as SGHDT and CDR2 as YYEEEE. The V end lost 6 bases, the J end lost 3 bases, and 13 bases lay between the germline ends. This CDR3 region has 14 residues. The CDR3 bases are TGTGCCAGCACCGAACCCCGGGGCTACAATGAGCAGTTCTTC. Its protein product is CASTEPRGYNEQFF.

This clonotype showed up many times. The chain recombines TRBV11-3 with TRBJ2-1, with D possibly being TRBD2 (6 bases). V was trimmed by 3 bases and J by 6 bases, leaving 12 bases between them. Germline V CDR1 and CDR2: SGHNT, YENEEA. CDR3 size: 14 residues. As DNA, the CDR3 is TGTGCCAGCAGCTTGGCTGGACTATCCAATGAGCAGTTCTTC. Its protein product is CASSLAGLSNEQFF.

As to this clonotype: One junction end does not reproduce the germline sequence, and a read error may be involved. The chain is built from TRBV15 and TRBJ1-5, with 7 nucleotides matching TRBD1. Germline-derived CDR1 and CDR2 are LNHNV and YYDKDF (reference sequence). The CDR3 contains 14 residues. The DNA for the CDR3 is TGTGCCACCATCAGAGACAGGGGCAATCAGCCCCAGCATTTT. This sequence encodes CATIRDRGNQPQHF.